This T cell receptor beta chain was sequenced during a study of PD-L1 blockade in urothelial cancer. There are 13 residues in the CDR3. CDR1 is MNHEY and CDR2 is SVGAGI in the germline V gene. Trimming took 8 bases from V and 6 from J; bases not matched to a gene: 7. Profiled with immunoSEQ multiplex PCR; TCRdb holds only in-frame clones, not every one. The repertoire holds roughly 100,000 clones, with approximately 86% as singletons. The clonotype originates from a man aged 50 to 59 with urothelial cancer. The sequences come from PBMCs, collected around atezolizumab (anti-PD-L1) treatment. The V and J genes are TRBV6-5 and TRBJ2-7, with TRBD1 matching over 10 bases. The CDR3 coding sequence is TGTGCCAGCCGTAGACAGGGGGCAGCCGAGCAGTACTTC. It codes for CASRRQGAAEQYF.